One sample yielded the 13 T cell receptor beta chains listed below, sequenced in a study of blood T cell repertoires in COVID-19. Data came from immunoSEQ multiplex PCR; TCRdb stores just in-frame clones and leaves some out. This table holds about 330,000 clones, roughly 83% found once. The material sequenced was peripheral blood. These receptors were collected from a woman between 45 and 60 years old with acute or convalescent COVID-19.

The chain uses TRBV7-6 and TRBJ2-5; the match to TRBD1 covers 10 bases. V gave up 4 bases and J gave up 2 bases; unmatched junction bases: 10. This CDR3 has 17 amino acids. CDR1 SGHVS and CDR2 FNYEAQ come from the germline V gene. This CDR3 is CASSSFLRTGGQETQYF. The CDR3 DNA follows: TGTGCCAGCAGCTCCTTCCTACGGACAGGGGGTCAAGAGACCCAGTACTTC.

This chain joins TRBV18 and TRBJ1-4; 10 nucleotides match TRBD1. The length of the CDR3 is 15 residues. The germline V gene encodes CDR1 KGHSH and CDR2 LQKENI. The V gene end was trimmed by 3 bases and the J gene end by 6 bases; junction bases not matched to a gene: 4. The CDR3 here is CASSPDRGLHEKLFF. Written as DNA, the CDR3 is TGTGCCAGCTCACCCGACAGGGGGCTTCATGAAAAACTGTTTTTT.

This sequence joins TRBV24-1 and TRBJ2-1; 13 bases map to TRBD2. The CDR3 spans 16 residues. V gave up 2 bases and J gave up 9 bases; unmatched junction bases: 6. Germline lookup yields CDR1 KGHDR and CDR2 SFDVKD. The CDR3 loop is CATSDSGLAGVGEQFF. The CDR3 DNA sequence: TGTGCCACCAGTGATTCAGGACTAGCGGGAGTGGGTGAGCAGTTCTTC.

J is TRBJ1-5 and V is TRBV28, with TRBD1 matching over 7 bases. CDR3 size: 15 residues. V lost 2 bases, J lost 6 bases, and 7 bases stayed unmatched. Germline V gene data show CDR1 as MDHEN and CDR2 as SYDVKM. This CDR3 reads CASSLQGQFGQPQHF. Here the CDR3 DNA reads TGTGCCAGCAGTTTACAGGGACAGTTCGGTCAGCCCCAGCATTTT.

This chain connects TRBV27 to TRBJ1-2; 12 bases line up with TRBD1. This CDR3 comprises 18 residues. V lost 0 bases to trimming and J lost 1 base; unmatched junction nucleotides: 6. CDR1 is MNHEY, CDR2 SMNVEV, per germline (reference sequence). For the CDR3, the DNA is TGTGCCAGCAGTTTATCAGGGACAGGGGGCGGGAGTAACTATGGCTACACCTTC. This encodes CASSLSGTGGGSNYGYTF.

The CDR3 sequence is CAWSTGTGEEKLFF. For the CDR3, the DNA is TGTGCCTGGAGTACAGGGACAGGGGAGGAAAAACTGTTTTTT. V gene TRBV30 combines with J gene TRBJ1-4; 10 nucleotides match TRBD1. The junction had 5 bases not matched to a gene; V was cut back by 2 bases and J by 8 bases. The germline V gene encodes CDR1 GTSNPN and CDR2 SVGIG (reference sequence). The CDR3 is made up of 14 amino acids. Drawing the rest from reference TRBV30 and TRBJ1-4, the complete variable domain is SQTIHQWPATLVQPVGSPLSLECTVEGTSNPNLYWYRQAAGRGLQLLFYSVGIGQISSEVPQNLSASRPQDRQFILSSKKLLLSDSGFYLCAWSTGTGEEKLFFGSGTQLSVL.

The genes are TRBV7-9 and TRBJ1-3; D uncertain. Trimming cost V 2 bases and J 2 bases, with 7 bases left between them. The CDR3 sequence is 14 residues long. Germline V gene data show CDR1 as SEHNR and CDR2 as FQNEAQ (reference sequence). CDR3: CASSLRSTGNTIYF. The CDR3 region has the DNA TGTGCCAGCAGCTTACGCAGTACTGGAAACACCATATATTTT.

This rearrangement joins TRBV12-3 or TRBV12-4 to TRBJ1-2, with D perhaps TRBD1 (5 bases). The CDR3 runs to 13 residues. V lost 7 bases to trimming and J lost 4 bases, with 13 bases between them. CDR3 sequence reads: CASTPTETYGYTF. CDR3 nucleotide sequence: TGTGCCAGCACCCCGACAGAGACCTATGGCTACACCTTC.

CDR3 nucleotides: TGTGCCAGCAGCCCAACATTAGCCCAACTAGATTACGAGCAGTACTTC. This codes for CASSPTLAQLDYEQYF. This chain connects TRBV5-4 to TRBJ2-7; perhaps TRBD2 as D (5 bases). V was clipped by 4 bases and J by 4 bases, with 21 bases between them. Germline V gene sequence: CDR1 SGHNT, CDR2 YYREEE (reference sequence). The length of the CDR3 is 16 residues.

The chain links TRBV11-2 to TRBJ1-2; a possible D gene is TRBD1 (5 bases). The CDR3 covers 13 residues. Germline CDR1 reads SGHAT; CDR2 reads FQNNGV. With 5 bases removed from V and 5 bases from J, the gap between germline ends came to 12 bases. CDR3 amino acids: CASSTRGGYGYTF. CDR3 nucleotides: TGTGCCAGCAGCACCCGGGGGGGGTATGGCTACACCTTC.

The rearrangement links TRBV7-2 to TRBJ1-5; D unclear. V lost 3 bases to trimming and J lost 6 bases, with 9 bases between them. Germline lookup yields CDR1 SGHTA and CDR2 FQGNSA. There are 13 residues in the CDR3. The CDR3 coding sequence is TGTGCCAGCAGCTTCGGGGATCTTCAGCCCCAGCATTTT. Its protein product is CASSFGDLQPQHF.

The rearrangement joins TRBV29-1 to TRBJ1-4, with 8 nucleotides matching TRBD1. Trimming at V came to 8 bases and at J to 3 bases, leaving 5 bases not matched to a gene. From germline, CDR1 is SQVTM and CDR2 ANQGSEA. The CDR3 consists of 13 residues. The CDR3 region is CSSRTGPNEKLFF. The CDR3 DNA reads TGCAGCTCCCGGACAGGGCCTAATGAAAAACTGTTTTTT.

This clone was detected once. V and J are TRBV24-1 and TRBJ2-2, with D possibly TRBD2 on 5 matching bases. The ends were cut back, 0 bases at V and 4 bases at J, with 17 bases in the middle. CDR3 length equals 18 residues. CDR1 is KGHDR and CDR2 is SFDVKD in the germline V gene. The CDR3 region has the DNA TGTGCCACCAGTGATTTGAAGGCAGGTAGGGAGACCACCGGGGAGCTGTTTTTT. Translating gives CATSDLKAGRETTGELFF.